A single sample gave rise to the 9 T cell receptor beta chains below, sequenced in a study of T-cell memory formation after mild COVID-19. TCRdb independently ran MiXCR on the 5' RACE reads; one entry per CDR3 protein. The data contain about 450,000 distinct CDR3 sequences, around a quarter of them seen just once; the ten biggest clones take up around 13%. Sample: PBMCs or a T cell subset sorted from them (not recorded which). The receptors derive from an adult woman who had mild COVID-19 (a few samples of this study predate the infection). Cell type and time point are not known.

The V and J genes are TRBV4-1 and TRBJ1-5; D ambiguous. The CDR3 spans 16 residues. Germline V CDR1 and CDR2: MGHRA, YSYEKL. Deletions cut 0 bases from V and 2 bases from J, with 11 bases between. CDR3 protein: CASSQDQVNRNQPQHF. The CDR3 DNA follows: TGCGCCAGCAGCCAAGATCAGGTCAATCGCAATCAGCCCCAGCATTTT.

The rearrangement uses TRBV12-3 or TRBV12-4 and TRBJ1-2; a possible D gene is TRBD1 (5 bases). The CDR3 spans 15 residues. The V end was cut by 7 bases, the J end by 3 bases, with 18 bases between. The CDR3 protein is CASNPKAGGYYGYTF. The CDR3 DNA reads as TGTGCCAGCAATCCGAAAGCCGGGGGATACTATGGCTACACCTTC.

CDR3 region: CASSQLPGQGKGTEAFF. The CDR3, as DNA: TGCGCCAGCAGCCAGTTACCGGGACAGGGTAAGGGCACTGAAGCTTTCTTT. The V gene is TRBV4-1, the J gene TRBJ1-1; 9 bases align to TRBD1. The CDR3 consists of 17 residues. With 3 bases clipped from V and 4 bases from J, the junction kept 12 bases outside the gene matches. In germline, CDR1 is MGHRA, CDR2 YSYEKL.

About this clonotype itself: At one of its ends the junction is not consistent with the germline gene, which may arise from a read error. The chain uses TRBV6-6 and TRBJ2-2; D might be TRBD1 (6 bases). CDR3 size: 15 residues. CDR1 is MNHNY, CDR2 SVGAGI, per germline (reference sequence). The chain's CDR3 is CATKEGTLSTWELFF. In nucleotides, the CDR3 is TGTGCCACCAAAGAGGGGACACTTTCCACCTGGGAGCTGTTTTTT.

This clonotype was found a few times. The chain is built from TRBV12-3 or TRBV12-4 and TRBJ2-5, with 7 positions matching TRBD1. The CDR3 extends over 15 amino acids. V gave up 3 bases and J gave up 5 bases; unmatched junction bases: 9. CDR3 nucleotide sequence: TGTGCCAGCAGTTTGGGGACAGAACTTTGGGAGACCCAGTACTTC. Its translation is CASSLGTELWETQYF.

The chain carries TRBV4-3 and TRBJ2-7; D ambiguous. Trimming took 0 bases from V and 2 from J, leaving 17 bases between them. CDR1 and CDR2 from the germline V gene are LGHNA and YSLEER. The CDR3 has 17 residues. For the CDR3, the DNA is TGCGCCAGCAGCCAAGATCCCTCATCATATCCCCCCTACGAGCAGTACTTC. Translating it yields CASSQDPSSYPPYEQYF.

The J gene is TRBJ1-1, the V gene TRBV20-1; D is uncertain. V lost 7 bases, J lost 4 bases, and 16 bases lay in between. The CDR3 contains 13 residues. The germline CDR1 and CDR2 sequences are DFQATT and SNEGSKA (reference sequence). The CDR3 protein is CSGVAGRITEAFF. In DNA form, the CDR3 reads TGCAGTGGGGTTGCGGGGAGAATCACTGAAGCTTTCTTT.

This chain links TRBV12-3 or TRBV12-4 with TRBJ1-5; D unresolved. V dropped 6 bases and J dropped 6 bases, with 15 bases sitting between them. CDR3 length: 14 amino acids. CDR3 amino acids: CASRFPQEPQPQHF. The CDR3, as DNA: TGTGCCAGCAGATTCCCACAAGAACCTCAGCCCCAGCATTTT.

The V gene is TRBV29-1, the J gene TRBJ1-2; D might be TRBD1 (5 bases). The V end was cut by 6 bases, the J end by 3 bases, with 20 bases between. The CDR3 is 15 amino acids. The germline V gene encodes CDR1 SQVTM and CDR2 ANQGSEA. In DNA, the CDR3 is TGCAGCGTCCCACTCAGGGAAGGCGAGGACTATGGCTACACCTTC. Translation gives CSVPLREGEDYGYTF. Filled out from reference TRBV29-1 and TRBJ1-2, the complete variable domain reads SAVISQKPSRDICQRGTSLTIQCQVDSQVTMMFWYRQQPGQSLTLIATANQGSEATYESGFVIDKFPISRPNLTFSTLTVSNMSPEDSSIYLCSVPLREGEDYGYTFGSGTRLTVV.